This entry lists 14 T cell receptor beta chains sequenced from one sample in a study of T-cell memory formation after mild COVID-19. Using its own MiXCR run on the 5' RACE reads, TCRdb lists one record per CDR3 protein. Of roughly 400,000 distinct CDR3 sequences listed, roughly 15% are singletons. The specimen was PBMCs or a T cell subset sorted from them (not recorded which). The receptors originated from a man younger than 35 who had mild COVID-19 (a few samples of this study predate the infection). Cell type and time point are not known.

This clonotype was seen at least ten times. The V call is TRBV7-2, the J call TRBJ2-1; either TRBD1 or TRBD2 may fit D (6 bases each). Between the trimmed V and J ends, which lost 1 base and 15 bases, there was a span of 13 bases. CDR1 is SGHTA and CDR2 is FQGNSA in the germline V gene. The CDR3 loop spans 12 amino acids. CDR3 sequence: CASSLGGGPLFF. CDR3 bases: TGTGCCAGCAGCTTAGGTGGGGGGCCCTTGTTCTTC.

The V and J genes are TRBV21-1 and TRBJ2-1; TRBD2 is taken as the D call from the table, unchecked against the DNA. TRBV21-1 is a pseudogene. CDR3 length: 16 residues. CDR3 nucleotides: TGTGCCAGCAGCAAAGAGATTAGCGGGGGGGAGACTGAGCAGTTCTTC. Protein: CASSKEISGGETEQFF.

There are a few counts of this clonotype. The CDR3 sequence: CATGTGKNTGELFF. For the CDR3, the DNA is TGTGCCACCGGGACGGGGAAGAACACCGGGGAGCTGTTTTTT. The rearrangement uses TRBV5-4 and TRBJ2-2; the D gene could be TRBD1 or TRBD2 (5 bases each). Deletions cut 9 bases from V and 1 base from J, with 13 bases between. Germline V CDR1 and CDR2: SGHNT, YYREEE (reference sequence). The CDR3 loop spans 14 amino acids.

This clonotype has a handful of counts. This chain uses TRBV24-1 with TRBJ2-1; 8 bases are shared with TRBD2. J was trimmed by 9 bases and V by 4 bases; bases with no gene match: 4. This CDR3 region has 13 residues. CDR1 KGHDR and CDR2 SFDVKD come from the germline V gene. The CDR3 loop reads CATSDTTSAEQFF. CDR3 DNA: TGTGCCACCAGTGACACGACTAGCGCTGAGCAGTTCTTC.

This clonotype was observed a few times. The chain carries TRBV7-9 and TRBJ2-1; D unresolved. CDR3 length: 14 amino acids. The germline V and J ends were trimmed by 3 bases and 2 bases, with 8 bases remaining between them. The V gene's germline CDR1 is SEHNR and CDR2 FQNEAQ (reference sequence). The CDR3 here is CASSFATPYNEQFF. The CDR3 region has the DNA TGTGCCAGCAGCTTCGCCACTCCCTACAATGAGCAGTTCTTC.

Only a few counts were recorded for this clonotype. This rearrangement joins TRBV24-1 to TRBJ1-1, with D unresolved. V gave up 3 bases and J gave up 3 bases, with 7 bases separating them. The CDR3 covers 13 residues. Germline CDR1 KGHDR, CDR2 SFDVKD. The CDR3 is CATSDQTDTEAFF. The CDR3 DNA reads as TGTGCCACCAGTGATCAGACGGACACTGAAGCTTTCTTT.

This clonotype occurred a few times. This chain links TRBV29-1 with TRBJ2-7; D uncertain. The CDR3 is 11 residues long. Germline lookup yields CDR1 SQVTM and CDR2 ANQGSEA. The V gene lost 4 bases and the J gene lost 3 bases, with 7 bases spanning the gap. The CDR3 loop reads CSVGSLYEQYV. CDR3 nucleotides: TGCAGCGTTGGTTCGCTCTACGAGCAGTACGTC.

A few counts support this clonotype. V is TRBV7-3 and J is TRBJ2-3; 12 bases are shared with TRBD1. V trimming: 4 bases; J trimming: 4 bases; junction bases outside the gene matches: 9. In germline, CDR1 is SGHTA, CDR2 FQGTGA. This CDR3 spans 17 amino acids. The CDR3 DNA is TGTGCCAGCAGCTCAGGAACCGGGACAGGGGGCGCAGATACGCAGTATTTT. It specifies CASSSGTGTGGADTQYF.

The V gene is TRBV4-1, the J gene TRBJ2-3; D remains unclear. V gave up 3 bases and J gave up 8 bases, with 15 bases separating them. Germline CDR1 is MGHRA and CDR2 is YSYEKL. This CDR3 contains 14 residues. The CDR3 region is CASSQERLPSTQYF. The CDR3 nucleotides read TGCGCCAGCAGCCAGGAGCGACTTCCTAGTACGCAGTATTTT.

There are a few counts of this clonotype. The chain combines TRBV7-7 with TRBJ2-1; D unclear. This CDR3 contains 13 residues. Trimming took 6 bases from V and 8 from J, leaving 14 bases between them. The germline CDR1 and CDR2 sequences are SSHAT and FNYEAQ (reference sequence). The CDR3 region has the DNA TGTGCCAGCAGTCTAAAACCCCTTGATGAGCAGTTCTTC. Encoded protein: CASSLKPLDEQFF.

A few counts support this clonotype. The rearrangement links TRBV19 to TRBJ2-1; 12 bases agree with TRBD2. This CDR3 region has 18 residues. Trimming cost V 3 bases and J 3 bases; bases outside gene matches: 9. Germline assignment: CDR1 LNHDA and CDR2 SQIVND (reference sequence). DNA for the CDR3: TGTGCCAGTAGTATGGGGGCACTAGCGGGGGGCGTCTACAATGAGCAGTTCTTC. Its protein is CASSMGALAGGVYNEQFF.

The chain carries TRBV20-1 and TRBJ2-5, with D possibly matching TRBD1 (6 bases). Deletions cut 2 bases from V and 4 bases from J, with 17 bases between. Germline V gene data show CDR1 as DFQATT and CDR2 as SNEGSKA (reference sequence). The CDR3 is made up of 15 amino acids. The CDR3 loop reads CSARSPDSPRETQYF. CDR3 sequence (DNA): TGCAGTGCTAGATCCCCGGACAGCCCAAGAGAGACCCAGTACTTC.

This clonotype was detected only a few times. The genes are TRBV29-1 and TRBJ2-2, with 8 positions matching TRBD2. The germline gives CDR1 SQVTM, CDR2 ANQGSEA. V shed 6 bases, J shed 6 bases, and the junction held 12 bases outside the gene matches. This CDR3 is built from 15 residues. The DNA of the CDR3 is TGCAGCGTAATGGCGGCGGGGGGTAGCGCCGGGGAGCTGTTTTTT. Residues: CSVMAAGGSAGELFF.

The table lists this clonotype with a few counts. This rearrangement joins TRBV11-2 to TRBJ2-2; maybe TRBD1 (5 bases). The CDR3 spans 13 residues. CDR1 is SGHAT, CDR2 FQNNGV, per germline. Trimming pared 10 bases from V and 2 bases from J, leaving 11 bases between. The CDR3 coding sequence is TGTGCCACAGTAGACAGAAACACCGGGGAGCTGTTTTTT. Amino acids: CATVDRNTGELFF. Complete variable domain (other parts from reference TRBV11-2 and TRBJ2-2): EAGVAQSPRYKIIEKRQSVAFWCNPISGHATLYWYQQILGQGPKLLIQFQNNGVVDDSQLPKDRFSAERLKGVDSTLKIQPAKLEDSAVYLCATVDRNTGELFFGEGSRLTVL.